A selection of T cell receptor beta chains follows, all from one sample in a study of blood T cell repertoires in COVID-19. The repertoire was sequenced with immunoSEQ multiplex PCR; TCRdb's copy has only in-frame clones and lacks some. The sample shows more than 60,000 clones, about 84% of them seen only once. Input material: peripheral blood. The receptors originated from a man aged 45-65 years with COVID-19, enrolled during active disease. CDR3s include the opening cysteine and the closing phenylalanine or tryptophan. A D gene is named only where the DNA matches it firmly. For some rows the clone size is stated as once, few or many, or as a class when expanded; others skip it.

J,size,V,D,DNA,CDR3
TRBJ1-2,.,TRBV4-1,TRBD1,TGCGCCAGCAGCCAAGCCATTCTGGGACAGACGGCTAACTATGGCTACACCTTC,CASSQAILGQTANYGYTF
TRBJ1-2,.,TRBV4-1,TRBD1,TGCGCCAGCAGCCAAGAGGGACAGGGGGCAGGTGGCTACACCTTC,CASSQEGQGAGGYTF
TRBJ2-7,.,TRBV28,TRBD1,TGTGCCAGCAGTTCACTGGGGACAGGATCTTCCGCAGTGTACTTC,CASSSLGTGSSAVYF
TRBJ1-5,few,TRBV4-2,.,TGTGCCAGCAGCTCCGACGCAGGTTATAGCAATCAGCCCCAGCATTTT,CASSSDAGYSNQPQHF
TRBJ2-1,few,TRBV29-1,TRBD1,TGCAGCGTTCAGGTTGAGACAGGGGGAGGGAATGAGCAGTTCTTC,CSVQVETGGGNEQFF
TRBJ2-7,medium-sized,TRBV9,.,TGTGCCAGCAGCGCGGCTGACTTATCGGGCGAGCAGTACTTC,CASSAADLSGEQYF
TRBJ2-5,.,TRBV3-1/TRBV3-2,.,TGTGCCAGCAGCCCGCAGGCGTTTGGCCACCAAGAGACCCAGTACTTC,CASSPQAFGHQETQYF
TRBJ1-3,.,TRBV7-9,.,TGTGCCAGCAGCTTAGGCGGCTCTGGAAACACCATATATTTT,CASSLGGSGNTIYF
TRBJ2-7,.,TRBV27,TRBD1,TGTGCCAGCCGGGACAGGGGAGGCTACGAGCAGTACTTC,CASRDRGGYEQYF
TRBJ2-3,.,TRBV3-1/TRBV3-2,.,TGTGCCAGCAGCCAATTCCAGACAGATACGCAGTATTTT,CASSQFQTDTQYF
TRBJ1-5,.,TRBV5-5,.,TGTGCCAGCAGCTTGGAACCACAGGGTCAGCCCCAGCATTTT,CASSLEPQGQPQHF
TRBJ2-2,.,TRBV9,.,TGTGCCAGCAGCGTAGGACTCAACACCGGGGAGCTGTTTTTT,CASSVGLNTGELFF
TRBJ2-3,.,TRBV21-1,.,TGTGCCAGCAGCAAAGCGTCGACTACCTGGGATACGCAGTATTTT,CASSKASTTWDTQYF
TRBJ1-3,.,TRBV9,TRBD1,TGTGCCAGCAGCGTAGAAGCTCAGGGGGAACTTGGAAACACCATATATTTT,CASSVEAQGELGNTIYF
TRBJ2-1,.,TRBV6-2/TRBV6-3,TRBD2,TGTGCCAGCAGCCACGGGGGGAATGAGCAGTTCTTC,CASSHGGNEQFF
TRBJ2-6,.,TRBV6-6,.,TGTGCCAGCAGCTCCGCTGGGGCCAACGTCCTGACTTTC,CASSSAGANVLTF
TRBJ2-7,.,TRBV20-1,TRBD2,TGCAGTGCTCGTGGACTAGCGGGGGATTTCTCCTACGAGCAGTACTTC,CSARGLAGDFSYEQYF
TRBJ1-2,.,TRBV2,.,TGTGCCAGCAGTGAATCAGGGTACTATGGCTACACCTTC,CASSESGYYGYTF
TRBJ2-1,once,TRBV6-1,TRBD2,TGTGCCAGCATCGAAGCGGGGGCTAGCGGGCCCAGGGATGAGCAGTTCTTC,CASIEAGASGPRDEQFF
TRBJ1-6,.,TRBV5-4,.,TGTGCCAGCAGCTTGTATCATACGGATTCACCCCTCCACTTT,CASSLYHTDSPLHF
TRBJ2-2,.,TRBV5-4,TRBD2,TGTGCCAGCAGCGGGTTCTCGGGGGGGCAATCGGAGCTGTTTTTT,CASSGFSGGQSELFF
TRBJ1-2,.,TRBV9,TRBD1,TGTGCCAGCAGCGGGGGGACAGGGTATAACTATGGCTACACCTTC,CASSGGTGYNYGYTF
TRBJ2-7,.,TRBV7-2,.,TGTGCCAGCGCGAGGGTAGAATTCTACGAGCAGTACTTC,CASARVEFYEQYF
TRBJ1-2,.,TRBV10-2,TRBD1,TGCGCCAGCAGGGAGGACAGGGGGAGTGGCTACACCTTC,CASREDRGSGYTF
TRBJ1-1,.,TRBV12-3/TRBV12-4,TRBD1,TGTGCCAGCAGGGGGGGACAGTTCACTGAAGCTTTCTTT,CASRGGQFTEAFF
TRBJ1-4,many,TRBV7-9,TRBD1,TGTGCCAGCAGCTGGGGATGGACAGGCGTATCTAATGAAAAACTGTTTTTT,CASSWGWTGVSNEKLFF
TRBJ2-1,.,TRBV7-2,TRBD1,TGTGCCAGCAGTTCGGACAGGGGATCCTACAATGAGCAGTTCTTC,CASSSDRGSYNEQFF
TRBJ2-3,once,TRBV5-6,.,TGTGCCAGCAGCTGGAGGGATGCACAAGATACGCAGTATTTT,CASSWRDAQDTQYF
TRBJ1-2,.,TRBV4-2,.,TGTGCCAGCAGCCAAGATACCGACAGCAGCGAATACTATGGCTACACCTTC,CASSQDTDSSEYYGYTF
TRBJ2-3,.,TRBV11-2,TRBD2,TGTGCCAGCAGCTTAGTGGGCGGGACTAGTCCCAAAACAGATACGCAGTATTTT,CASSLVGGTSPKTDTQYF
TRBJ1-1,.,TRBV19,TRBD1,TGTGCCAGTATGGGGGGACAGCTGAACACTGAAGCTTTCTTT,CASMGGQLNTEAFF
TRBJ2-7,.,TRBV18,TRBD2,TGTGCCAGCTCACCACCGGGCAGCGGGGTTACCTACGAGCAGTACTTC,CASSPPGSGVTYEQYF
TRBJ1-2,.,TRBV9,.,TGTGCCAGCACCTTGGGAGGGGACTATGGCTACACCTTC,CASTLGGDYGYTF
TRBJ2-1,.,TRBV28,TRBD2,TGTGCCAGCAGCCCGGGGGGGGCGCTCTACAATGAGCAGTTCTTC,CASSPGGALYNEQFF
TRBJ1-2,.,TRBV4-2,TRBD1,TGTGCCAGCAGCCAAGATCGTGACAGGGGGCCGGGCTACACCTTC,CASSQDRDRGPGYTF
TRBJ1-4,once,TRBV19,.,TGTGCCAGTAGGAGCTCAGGCAGAACTAATGAAAAACTGTTTTTT,CASRSSGRTNEKLFF
TRBJ1-2,.,TRBV6-5,TRBD1,TGTGCCAGCAGTTACGATTTAACAGGGGGCTGGGGCTACACCTTC,CASSYDLTGGWGYTF
TRBJ2-5,once,TRBV5-1,TRBD1,TGCGCCAGCAGCATCGGGACAGGGGGCCAGACCCAGTACTTC,CASSIGTGGQTQYF
TRBJ2-2,.,TRBV4-1,.,TGCGCCAGCAGCCCGAGCACAGATCAAAATTTTAACACCGGGGAGCTGTTTTTT,CASSPSTDQNFNTGELFF
TRBJ2-7,once,TRBV5-1,TRBD1,TGCGCCAGCAGCTTGGCCAGTGGACAGGGGGCCTACGAGCAGTACTTC,CASSLASGQGAYEQYF
TRBJ2-7,.,TRBV19,TRBD1,TGTGCCAGTAGTCCGACAGGGGTCTACGAGCAGTACTTC,CASSPTGVYEQYF
TRBJ2-7,.,TRBV7-9,.,TGTGCCAGCAGCTTATTGGACAGCTCCTACGAGCAGTACTTC,CASSLLDSSYEQYF
TRBJ2-3,once,TRBV7-7,TRBD1,TGTGCCAGCAGCTCAAGGACAGGGGGGCAAGATACGCAGTATTTT,CASSSRTGGQDTQYF
TRBJ2-5,.,TRBV5-6,.,TGTGCCAGCAGCTTGTTTAGCCTGGCAGAGACCCAGTACTTC,CASSLFSLAETQYF
TRBJ1-2,.,TRBV25-1,.,TGTGCCAGCAGTGAATACAGAGTCCACGGGGGCTACACCTTC,CASSEYRVHGGYTF
TRBJ2-1,.,TRBV7-3,TRBD1,TGTGCCAGCAGCCCAACCCCCGGGACAGGGGGTCGCAATGAGCAGTTCTTC,CASSPTPGTGGRNEQFF